Shown below are 20 T cell receptor beta chains from a single sample sequenced in a study of CXCR3-negative and CXCR3-positive naive CD8 T cells. Whole-study findings and limits: Naive CXCR3-positive cells had TRB CDR3s more hydrophobic than those of CXCR3-negative naive cells.

The TRB cDNA libraries were prepared by 5' RACE with UMI labels. TCRdb re-called the 5' RACE reads and gives one entry per CDR3 protein, without DNA. The sample table includes some 150,000 distinct CDR3 sequences. For these TCRs, the target antigens are not known. The sequencing input was naive CXCR3+ CD8+ T cells from blood. Subset: CD45RO-CCR7+CD27+CD95- naive CD8+ T cells expressing CXCR3 (TNR3+). All receptors come from a human donor in good health. Some clones in this sample may be carry-over from other donors' samples.

This chain connects TRBV6-6 to TRBJ2-5; TCRdb calls TRBD2, which cannot be checked without DNA. CDR3 length: 16 residues. Germline values: CDR1 MNHNY, CDR2 SVGAGI (reference sequence). Here the CDR3 reads CASSILLLRGAETQYF.

The rearrangement links TRBV7-6 to TRBJ1-2. There are 13 residues in the CDR3. Germline CDR1 reads SGHVS; CDR2 reads FNYEAQ. CDR3 in amino acids: CASSLENTGGYTF.

J is TRBJ1-2 and V is TRBV19; as DNA is missing, the TRBD1 call by TCRdb cannot be tested. The CDR3 sequence is 13 residues long. Germline CDR1 LNHDA, CDR2 SQIVND (reference sequence). The CDR3 is CASSYPQGYGYTF.

The CDR3 here is CASSQGGLAGGSYGGIQYF. This sequence joins TRBV4-2 and TRBJ2-4; the D call from TCRdb, TRBD2, cannot be confirmed without DNA. This CDR3 spans 19 amino acids. CDR1 and CDR2 from the germline V gene are LGHNA and YNFKEQ.

The rearrangement joins TRBV9 to TRBJ2-1; TCRdb calls TRBD2, which cannot be checked without DNA. The CDR3 has 19 amino acids. In germline, CDR1 is SGDLS, CDR2 YYNGEE. CDR3: CASSPPQGLAAYSYNEQFF.

The chain carries TRBV9 and TRBJ2-1. The germline CDR1 and CDR2 sequences are SGDLS and YYNGEE. The CDR3 totals 12 residues. CDR3 region: CASSAGSDEQFF.

The chain recombines TRBV29-1 with TRBJ2-7; TCRdb picks TRBD1, but there is no DNA to check that call. CDR3 length equals 13 residues. Per germline, CDR1 SQVTM and CDR2 ANQGSEA. The CDR3 is CSARGGGTYEQYF.

The V and J genes are TRBV10-2 and TRBJ1-1; TCRdb selects TRBD1, and the lack of DNA leaves this call unchecked. This CDR3 has 13 residues. Germline V gene data show CDR1 as WSHSY and CDR2 as SAAADI. CDR3 sequence reads: CASSEWPHHEAFF.

The J gene is TRBJ1-2, the V gene TRBV2. Per germline, CDR1 SNHLY and CDR2 FYNNEI. The length of the CDR3 is 15 residues. This CDR3 reads CASKWSSGLNYGYTF.

The gene calls are TRBV28 and TRBJ2-7; TCRdb gives TRBD1 as the D gene, but with no DNA this cannot be confirmed. CDR3 length: 14 amino acids. The germline gives CDR1 MDHEN, CDR2 SYDVKM. The CDR3 here is CASSLEGAPYEQYF.

V gene TRBV7-9 combines with J gene TRBJ1-1. Germline V gives CDR1 SEHNR, CDR2 FQNEAQ (reference sequence). The CDR3 consists of 14 residues. The CDR3 protein is CASSLEPGSTEAFF. Full variable domain (remainder filled in from reference TRBV7-9 and TRBJ1-1): DTGVSQNPRHKITKRGQNVTFRCDPISEHNRLYWYRQTLGQGPEFLTYFQNEAQLEKSRLLSDRFSAERPKGSFSTLEIQRTEQGDSAMYLCASSLEPGSTEAFFGQGTRLTVV.

The chain combines TRBV6-2 or TRBV6-3 with TRBJ2-2; the TCRdb D gene call, TRBD2, has no DNA to confirm it. The CDR3 contains 12 residues. Germline V lookup: CDR1 MNHEY, CDR2 SVGEGT. The CDR3 is CASSAFPRELFF.

The chain combines TRBV7-9 with TRBJ1-5; absent DNA, TCRdb's TRBD1 call cannot be checked. Germline-derived CDR1 and CDR2 are SEHNR and FQNEAQ (reference sequence). The CDR3 totals 12 residues. This CDR3 is CASSLEGRPQHF.

The genes are TRBV23-1 and TRBJ1-5; the D call from TCRdb, TRBD1, cannot be confirmed without DNA. TRBV23-1 is treated as an ORF (open reading frame) with a function not yet certain. The CDR3 is 16 amino acids. CDR3 region: CASSRRQGQSGQPQHF.

This chain connects TRBV29-1 to TRBJ2-3; as DNA is missing, the TRBD2 call by TCRdb cannot be tested. CDR1 is SQVTM, CDR2 ANQGSEA, per germline. The CDR3 has 12 amino acids. CDR3: CSVDSGADTQYF.

J is TRBJ2-5 and V is TRBV7-9. This CDR3 spans 16 amino acids. Germline CDR1 is SEHNR and CDR2 is FQNEAQ (reference sequence). CDR3 region: CASSFNPWTEQETQYF.

The genes are TRBV7-2 and TRBJ2-5. CDR1 and CDR2 from the germline V gene are SGHTA and FQGNSA. The CDR3 sequence is 15 residues long. CDR3 in amino acids: CASSLEGNQAETQYF. The variable domain in full, with the rest retrieved from reference TRBV7-2 and TRBJ2-5, is GAGVSQSPSNKVTEKGKDVELRCDPISGHTALYWYRQSLGQGLEFLIYFQGNSAPDKSGLPSDRFSAERTGGSVSTLTIQRTQQEDSAVYLCASSLEGNQAETQYFGPGTRLLVL.

The chain couples TRBV20-1 to TRBJ2-5. In germline, CDR1 is DFQATT, CDR2 SNEGSKA (reference sequence). There are 14 residues in the CDR3. CDR3 region: CSARDLLVGESQYF.

This chain connects TRBV6-6 to TRBJ2-1; TCRdb's D call, TRBD1, is unchecked because there is no DNA. The CDR3 consists of 15 residues. Germline V gives CDR1 MNHNY, CDR2 SVGAGI (reference sequence). This chain's CDR3 is CASSSWDSPYNEQFF.

The CDR3 here is CASRPGTGTYNEQFF. The chain is built from TRBV5-1 and TRBJ2-1; as DNA is missing, the TRBD1 call by TCRdb cannot be tested. This CDR3 has 15 amino acids. CDR1 SGHRS and CDR2 YFSETQ come from the germline V gene.